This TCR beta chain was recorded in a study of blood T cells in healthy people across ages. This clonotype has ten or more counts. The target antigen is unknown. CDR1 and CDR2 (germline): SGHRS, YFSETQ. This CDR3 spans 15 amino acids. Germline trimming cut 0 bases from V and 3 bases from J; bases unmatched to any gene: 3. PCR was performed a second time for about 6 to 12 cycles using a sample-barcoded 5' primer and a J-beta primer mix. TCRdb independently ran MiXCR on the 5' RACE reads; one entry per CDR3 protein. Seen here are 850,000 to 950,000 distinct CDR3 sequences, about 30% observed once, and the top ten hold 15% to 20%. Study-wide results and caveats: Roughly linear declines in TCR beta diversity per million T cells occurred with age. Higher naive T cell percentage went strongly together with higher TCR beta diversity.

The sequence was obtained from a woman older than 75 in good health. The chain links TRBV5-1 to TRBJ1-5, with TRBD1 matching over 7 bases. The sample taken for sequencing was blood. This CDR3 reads CASSLGGQPNQPQHF. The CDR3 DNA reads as TGCGCCAGCAGCTTGGGGGGACAGCCCAATCAGCCCCAGCATTTT.